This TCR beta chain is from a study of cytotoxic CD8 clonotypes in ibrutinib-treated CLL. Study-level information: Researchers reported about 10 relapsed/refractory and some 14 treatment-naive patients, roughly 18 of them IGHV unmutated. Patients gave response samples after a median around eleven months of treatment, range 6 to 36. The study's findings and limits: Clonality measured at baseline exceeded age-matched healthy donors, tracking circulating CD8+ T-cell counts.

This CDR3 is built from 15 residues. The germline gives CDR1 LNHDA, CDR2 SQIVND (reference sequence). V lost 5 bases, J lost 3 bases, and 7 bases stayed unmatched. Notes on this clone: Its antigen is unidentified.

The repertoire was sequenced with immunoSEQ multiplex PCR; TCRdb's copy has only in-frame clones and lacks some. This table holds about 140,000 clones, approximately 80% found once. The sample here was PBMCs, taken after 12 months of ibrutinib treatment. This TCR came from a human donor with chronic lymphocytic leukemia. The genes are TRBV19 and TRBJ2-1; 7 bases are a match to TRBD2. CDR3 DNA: TGTGCCAGTAGTTCCGTCGCGGGGGTCTACAATGAGCAGTTCTTC. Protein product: CASSSVAGVYNEQFF.